The rows below give T cell receptor beta chains drawn from one sample of a study of beta chain features in type 1 diabetes. Assay used: immunoSEQ multiplex PCR; TCRdb lists only in-frame clones, some missing. The sample yields over 100,000 clones, around 15% seen once. Sequences were obtained from central memory CD4+ T cells from blood. These receptors came from a young man with type 1 diabetes. CDR3s leave out the opening cysteine and the closing phenylalanine or tryptophan.

v_call cdr3_aa
TRBV7-6 ASSPGGSNQPQH
TRBV2 ASSEGQGSTDTQY
TRBV7-2 ASSLNQGYEQY
TRBV2 ASSPTPGELF
TRBV29-1 SARVTGELF
TRBV2 ASSEMRLAGGREQF
TRBV9 ASSVVSENTEAF
TRBV6-1 ASRNGQNTEAF
TRBV7-2 ASSLGVRRVAGELF
TRBV7-2 ASALRDRARTDTQY